The 19 T cell receptor beta chains below all came from one sample that was sequenced in a study of Japanese encephalitis immunity and Zika vaccine responses. MiXCR, applied by TCRdb to the 5' RACE reads, yields one record per CDR3 protein. The table records 1,500 to 2,000 distinct CDR3 sequences, almost 6.5% of them present only once. Peptide pools at about 0.94 ug/mL each stimulated CFSE-labeled PBMCs over a 6-day culture. The sort collected unfixed, live, CD56-CD19-CD16-CD3+CD4+ CFSE-low proliferating CD4 T cells. The specimen comprised antigen-activated CD4+ T cells from blood, cultured, sampled during a Zika inactivated vaccine study. The source of these receptors is an adult woman who received an inactivated Zika virus vaccine.

This clonotype was recorded many times. The chain has TRBV15 and TRBJ2-2, with unresolved D. Germline V lookup: CDR1 LNHNV, CDR2 YYDKDF (reference sequence). The CDR3 length is 13 residues. V was shortened by 1 base and J by 4 bases, with 4 bases between the two germline ends. The DNA of the CDR3 is TGTGCCACCAGCAGAGGGTTCACCGGGGAGCTGTTTTTT. Protein sequence: CATSRGFTGELFF.

This clonotype is deemed medium-sized (0.01 to 0.1%). The chain has TRBV20-1 and TRBJ2-5, with 10 bases lining up with TRBD2. V dropped 6 bases and J dropped 0; count of bases not matched to a gene: 13. Germline-derived CDR1 and CDR2 are DFQATT and SNEGSKA (reference sequence). This CDR3 is 17 amino acids long. The CDR3: CSARPGASGGNQETQYF. CDR3 nucleotide sequence: TGCAGTGCACGGCCGGGGGCTAGCGGGGGAAACCAAGAGACCCAGTACTTC.

This clonotype occurred a few times. The V and J genes are TRBV30 and TRBJ1-1, with D uncertain. Deletions cut 1 base from V and 1 base from J, with 22 bases between. This CDR3 contains 18 residues. Germline CDR1 reads GTSNPN; CDR2 reads SVGIG (reference sequence). The CDR3 nucleotides are TGTGCCTGGAGTGCCCGCATCCCCGGCGGCCCAACGAACACTGAAGCTTTCTTT. It specifies CAWSARIPGGPTNTEAFF.

By proportion, this clonotype is medium-sized. The chain links TRBV4-3 to TRBJ2-7; D is perhaps TRBD2 (7 bases). CDR1 is LGHNA and CDR2 is YSLEER in the germline V gene. Trimming removed 2 bases at V and 2 bases at J, with 13 bases between. The CDR3 spans 15 residues. The chain's CDR3 is CASSQLGGATYEQYF. As DNA, the CDR3 is TGCGCCAGCAGCCAACTTGGGGGGGCCACCTACGAGCAGTACTTC.

The sample holds a few counts of this clonotype. This rearrangement joins TRBV4-3 to TRBJ2-2, with 8 bases lining up with TRBD1. The CDR3 length is 13 residues. Germline-derived CDR1 and CDR2 are LGHNA and YSLEER. After removal of 5 bases from V and 6 bases from J, the junction contained 2 bases not matched to a gene. The CDR3 region is CASSSTGAGELFF. CDR3 DNA: TGCGCCAGCAGCTCGACAGGGGCCGGGGAGCTGTTTTTT.

CDR3 amino acids: CASSSGPSPQGPSNQPQHF. The CDR3 DNA reads TGTGCCAGCAGCTCGGGCCCCTCCCCCCAGGGGCCAAGCAATCAGCCCCAGCATTTT. V and J are TRBV5-8 and TRBJ1-5; perhaps TRBD1 as D (6 bases). V lost 3 bases and J lost 1, with 23 bases in between. CDR1 is SGHTS, CDR2 YDEGEE, per germline. This CDR3 comprises 19 residues.

This clonotype was counted only a few times. The chain combines TRBV3-1 with TRBJ2-7, with 9 bases aligning to TRBD1. The CDR3 spans 14 residues. Unmatched junction bases numbered 3, after V lost 1 base and J lost 5 bases. CDR1 LGHDT and CDR2 YNNKEL come from the germline V gene (reference sequence). CDR3 DNA: TGTGCCAGCAGCCAAGTAACAGGGGGCGACGAGCAGTACTTC. This encodes CASSQVTGGDEQYF.

This clonotype rates as medium-sized. V gene TRBV5-1 combines with J gene TRBJ1-1, with 7 nucleotides matching TRBD1. The V and J ends lost 0 bases and 6 bases, in that order; junction bases with no gene match: 8. Germline V gene sequence: CDR1 SGHRS, CDR2 YFSETQ. The CDR3 sequence is 15 residues long. In DNA, the CDR3 is TGCGCCAGCAGCTTGGGAGGTCAGGGGGGGGCTGAAGCTTTCTTT. Its protein product is CASSLGGQGGAEAFF.

This clonotype was seen only a few times. The genes are TRBV9 and TRBJ2-1; TRBD2 agrees at 8 bases. There are 14 residues in the CDR3. Germline-derived CDR1 and CDR2 are SGDLS and YYNGEE. J lost 5 bases, V lost 2 bases, and 3 bases had no gene match. The CDR3: CASSVSGVNNEQFF. The CDR3 DNA sequence: TGTGCCAGCAGCGTTAGCGGGGTGAACAATGAGCAGTTCTTC. Using reference TRBV9 and TRBJ2-1 for the parts outside the CDR3, the full variable domain is DSGVTQTPKHLITATGQRVTLRCSPRSGDLSVYWYQQSLDQGLQFLIQYYNGEERAKGNILERFSAQQFPDLHSELNLSSLELGDSALYFCASSVSGVNNEQFFGPGTRLTVL.

This clonotype was recorded many times. CDR3 sequence reads: CASRRANLAKNIQYF. CDR3 in DNA: TGTGCCAGCAGACGGGCCAACCTAGCCAAAAACATTCAGTACTTC. The chain uses TRBV12-3 or TRBV12-4 and TRBJ2-4; D is ambiguous. V was trimmed by 6 bases and J by 0 bases, leaving 12 bases between them. The CDR3 extends over 15 amino acids.

In its sample, this clonotype is medium-sized. V is TRBV5-1 and J is TRBJ2-2; no clear D. This CDR3 contains 11 residues. Germline CDR1 reads SGHRS; CDR2 reads YFSETQ. V was cut by 4 bases and J by 3 bases, with 1 base left in between. The CDR3 sequence: CASSDTGELFF. The CDR3 bases are TGCGCCAGCAGCGACACCGGGGAGCTGTTTTTT.

This clonotype qualifies as hyperexpanded. This rearrangement joins TRBV5-1 to TRBJ2-1; the D gene is possibly TRBD2 (5 bases). Trimming shortened V by 0 bases and J by 2 bases, and 12 bases separated the two germline ends. The CDR3 spans 16 residues. CDR1 and CDR2 from the germline V gene are SGHRS and YFSETQ. CDR3 bases: TGCGCCAGCAGCTTGGTGAGTCGGGGTGCCTACAATGAGCAGTTCTTC. This encodes CASSLVSRGAYNEQFF. Drawing the rest from reference TRBV5-1 and TRBJ2-1, the complete variable domain is KAGVTQTPRYLIKTRGQQVTLSCSPISGHRSVSWYQQTPGQGLQFLFEYFSETQRNKGNFPGRFSGRQFSNSRSEMNVSTLELGDSALYLCASSLVSRGAYNEQFFGPGTRLTVL.

By share of the sample, this clonotype is medium-sized. The V call is TRBV20-1, the J call TRBJ1-1; 7 bases line up with TRBD1. CDR3 size: 11 residues. V trimming: 6 bases; J trimming: 10 bases; junction bases outside the gene matches: 8. The germline gives CDR1 DFQATT, CDR2 SNEGSKA (reference sequence). The CDR3 is CSAGDSARAFF. CDR3 bases: TGCAGTGCAGGGGACAGCGCTCGAGCTTTCTTT.

By sample fraction, this clonotype is medium-sized. The rearrangement joins TRBV2 to TRBJ1-5; 7 bases map to TRBD1. Trimming cost V 7 bases and J 3 bases; bases outside gene matches: 3. The germline V gene has CDR1 SNHLY and CDR2 FYNNEI. The CDR3 extends over 13 amino acids. CDR3 region: CASKGQHNQPQHF. DNA for the CDR3: TGTGCCAGCAAGGGACAGCACAATCAGCCCCAGCATTTT. Using reference TRBV2 and TRBJ1-5 for the parts outside the CDR3, the full variable domain is EPEVTQTPSHQVTQMGQEVILRCVPISNHLYFYWYRQILGQKVEFLVSFYNNEISEKSEIFDDQFSVERPDGSNFTLKIRSTKLEDSAMYFCASKGQHNQPQHFGDGTRLSIL.

This clonotype was counted at least ten times. The chain joins TRBV6-2 or TRBV6-3 to TRBJ2-5, with D tentatively TRBD1 (5 bases). The V and J ends lost 7 bases and 5 bases respectively, with 20 bases between them. The CDR3 is 15 residues long. Looked up from germline, CDR1 is MNHEY and CDR2 is SVGEGT. Written as DNA, the CDR3 is TGTGCCAGCACCCACTGGGGCCACCATCGCGAGACCCAGTACTTC. Translation gives CASTHWGHHRETQYF.

This clonotype was detected many times. CDR3 sequence: CASSLGSGELFF. The CDR3, as DNA: TGCGCCAGCAGCTTGGGGTCCGGGGAGCTGTTTTTT. This rearrangement joins TRBV5-1 to TRBJ2-2; D gene uncertain. There are 12 residues in the CDR3. CDR1 and CDR2 from the germline V gene are SGHRS and YFSETQ. The ends were cut back, 0 bases at V and 6 bases at J, with 3 bases in the middle.

By sample share, this clonotype is large. The chain has TRBV6-6 and TRBJ1-2; maybe TRBD1 (5 bases). The V and J ends lost 2 bases and 1 base respectively, with 11 bases between them. CDR3 length equals 15 residues. CDR1 and CDR2 (germline): MNHNY, SVGAGI (reference sequence). The CDR3 loop is CASSYPSDSNYGYTF. The CDR3 region has the DNA TGTGCCAGCAGTTACCCCTCCGACAGTAACTATGGCTACACCTTC.

This clonotype was picked up many times. V and J are TRBV12-3 or TRBV12-4 and TRBJ1-5; 9 bases align to TRBD1. Unmatched junction bases numbered 9, after V lost 3 bases and J lost 12 bases. This CDR3 is built from 14 residues. CDR3 sequence: CASSFGQGKWVQHF. The CDR3 nucleotides are TGTGCCAGCAGTTTCGGACAGGGGAAATGGGTCCAGCATTTT.

The chain combines TRBV20-1 with TRBJ1-1; D gene ambiguous. The length of the CDR3 is 12 residues. Per the germline V gene, CDR1 is DFQATT and CDR2 is SNEGSKA (reference sequence). Trimming removed 6 bases at V and 1 base at J, with 9 bases between. CDR3 DNA: TGCAGTGCGGTAGTGGCGAACACTGAAGCTTTCTTT. The encoded protein is CSAVVANTEAFF.